This T cell receptor (beta chain) was recovered during a study of Tregs in tolerant kidney transplant recipients. Study summary: Recipients received nonmyeloablative bone marrow transplants from related graft donors, with transient mixed chimerism.

CD4+CD25+CD127- Tregs, CD4+CD25- non-Tregs, CD4 and CD8 cells were sorted. The protocol was immunoSEQ multiplex PCR, while the TCRdb copy is restricted to in-frame clones and leaves out a portion. The sample has some 64,000 clones, approximately 98% seen once. CDR3 length: 14 residues. Trimming removed 3 bases from V and 1 base from J, with 11 bases in between. CDR1 is SGHKS, CDR2 YYEKEE, per germline (reference sequence). The gene calls are TRBV5-5 and TRBJ2-7, with D tentatively TRBD2 (6 bases). Sequencing was performed on Tregs from blood, taken before the transplant. The TCR originated in a human donor who received a combined kidney and bone marrow transplant. Written as DNA, the CDR3 is TGTGCCAGCAGCTCGTGGGACTTTTCCTACGAGCAGTACTTC. The encoded protein is CASSSWDFSYEQYF. Full variable domain (remainder filled in from reference TRBV5-5 and TRBJ2-7): DAGVTQSPTHLIKTRGQQVTLRCSPISGHKSVSWYQQVLGQGPQFIFQYYEKEERGRGNFPDRFSARQFPNYSSELNVNALLLGDSALYLCASSSWDFSYEQYFGPGTRLTVT.